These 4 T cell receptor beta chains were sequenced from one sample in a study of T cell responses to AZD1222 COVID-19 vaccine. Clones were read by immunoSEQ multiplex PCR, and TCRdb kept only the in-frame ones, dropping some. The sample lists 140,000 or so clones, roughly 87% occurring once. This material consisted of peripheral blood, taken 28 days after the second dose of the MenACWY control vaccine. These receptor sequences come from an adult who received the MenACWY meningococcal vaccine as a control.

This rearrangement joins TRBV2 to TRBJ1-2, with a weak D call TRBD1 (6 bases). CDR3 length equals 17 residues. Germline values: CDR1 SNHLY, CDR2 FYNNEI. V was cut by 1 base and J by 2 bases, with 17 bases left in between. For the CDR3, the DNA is TGTGCCAGCAGTGAAGATATGTGGGGGCAATCGAACTATGGCTACACCTTC. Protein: CASSEDMWGQSNYGYTF. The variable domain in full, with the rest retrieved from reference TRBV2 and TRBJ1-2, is EPEVTQTPSHQVTQMGQEVILRCVPISNHLYFYWYRQILGQKVEFLVSFYNNEISEKSEIFDDQFSVERPDGSNFTLKIRSTKLEDSAMYFCASSEDMWGQSNYGYTFGSGTRLTVV.

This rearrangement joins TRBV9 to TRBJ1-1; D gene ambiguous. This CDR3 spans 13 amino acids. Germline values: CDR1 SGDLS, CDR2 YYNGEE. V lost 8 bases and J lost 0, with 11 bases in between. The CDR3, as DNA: TGTGCCAGTAGTCCCCTTATGAACACTGAAGCTTTCTTT. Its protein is CASSPLMNTEAFF.

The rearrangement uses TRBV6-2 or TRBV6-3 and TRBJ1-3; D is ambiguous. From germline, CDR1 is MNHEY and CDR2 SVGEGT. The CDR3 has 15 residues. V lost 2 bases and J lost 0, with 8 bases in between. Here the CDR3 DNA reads TGTGCCAGCAGTTACACCGGAGTCTCTGGAAACACCATATATTTT. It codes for CASSYTGVSGNTIYF.

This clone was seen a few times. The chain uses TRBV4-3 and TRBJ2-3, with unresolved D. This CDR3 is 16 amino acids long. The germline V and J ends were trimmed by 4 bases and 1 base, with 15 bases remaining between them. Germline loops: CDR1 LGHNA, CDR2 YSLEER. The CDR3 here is CASSRRLFGGTDTQYF. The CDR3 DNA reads TGCGCCAGCAGCCGCCGACTTTTTGGGGGCACAGATACGCAGTATTTT.